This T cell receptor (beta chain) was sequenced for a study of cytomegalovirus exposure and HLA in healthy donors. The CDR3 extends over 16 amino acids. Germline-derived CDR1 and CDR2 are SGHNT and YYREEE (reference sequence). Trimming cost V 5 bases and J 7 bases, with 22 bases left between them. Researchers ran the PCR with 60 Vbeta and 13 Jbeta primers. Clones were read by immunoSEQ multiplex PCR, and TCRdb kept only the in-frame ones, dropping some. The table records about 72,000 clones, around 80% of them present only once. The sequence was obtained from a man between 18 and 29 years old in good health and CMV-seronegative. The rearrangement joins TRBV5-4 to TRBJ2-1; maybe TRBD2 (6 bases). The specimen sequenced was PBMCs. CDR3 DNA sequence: TGTGCCAGCAGTTTTGGGTACGGGGAGGTTTGGAATGAGCAGTTCTTC. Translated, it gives CASSFGYGEVWNEQFF. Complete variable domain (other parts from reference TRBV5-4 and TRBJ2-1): ETGVTQSPTHLIKTRGQQVTLRCSSQSGHNTVSWYQQALGQGPQFIFQYYREEENGRGNFPPRFSGLQFPNYSSELNVNALELDDSALYLCASSFGYGEVWNEQFFGPGTRLTVL.